This TCR beta chain was identified during a study of blood T cell repertoires in COVID-19. Here immunoSEQ multiplex PCR was the method, and the copy in TCRdb shows in-frame clones only, minus some. This table holds more than 300,000 clones, 80% to 90% found once. Trimming removed 2 bases from V and 2 bases from J, with 13 bases in between. The V gene's germline CDR1 is SEHNR and CDR2 FQNEAQ (reference sequence). The CDR3 spans 15 residues. Sequencing was performed on PBMCs or T cells enriched from blood (not recorded which). This TCR derives from a man in his thirties or forties who had recovered from COVID-19. This chain connects TRBV7-9 to TRBJ2-7; weak D call: TRBD1 (5 bases). The CDR3 here is CASSLSGQQTYEQYF. The CDR3 coding sequence is TGTGCCAGCAGCTTATCTGGACAACAAACCTACGAGCAGTACTTC.